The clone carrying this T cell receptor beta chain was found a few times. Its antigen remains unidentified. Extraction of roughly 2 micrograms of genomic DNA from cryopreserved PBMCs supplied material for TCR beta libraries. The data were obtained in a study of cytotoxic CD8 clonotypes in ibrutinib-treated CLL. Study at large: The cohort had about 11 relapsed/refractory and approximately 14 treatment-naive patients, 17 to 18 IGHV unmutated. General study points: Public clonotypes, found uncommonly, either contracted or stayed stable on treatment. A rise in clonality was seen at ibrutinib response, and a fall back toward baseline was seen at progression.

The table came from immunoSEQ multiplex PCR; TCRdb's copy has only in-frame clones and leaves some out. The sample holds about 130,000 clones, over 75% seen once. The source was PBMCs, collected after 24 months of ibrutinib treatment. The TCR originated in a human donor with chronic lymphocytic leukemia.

The CDR3 DNA reads as TGTGCCAGCAGCTTAGGAGGGTCGAAGGACGAGCAGTACTTC. It is translated as CASSLGGSKDEQYF. The V gene is TRBV7-7, the J gene TRBJ2-7, with D possibly being TRBD2 (5 bases). The germline V and J ends were trimmed by 1 base and 5 bases, with 12 bases remaining between them. Germline CDR1 is SSHAT and CDR2 is FNYEAQ (reference sequence). The CDR3 is made up of 14 amino acids.